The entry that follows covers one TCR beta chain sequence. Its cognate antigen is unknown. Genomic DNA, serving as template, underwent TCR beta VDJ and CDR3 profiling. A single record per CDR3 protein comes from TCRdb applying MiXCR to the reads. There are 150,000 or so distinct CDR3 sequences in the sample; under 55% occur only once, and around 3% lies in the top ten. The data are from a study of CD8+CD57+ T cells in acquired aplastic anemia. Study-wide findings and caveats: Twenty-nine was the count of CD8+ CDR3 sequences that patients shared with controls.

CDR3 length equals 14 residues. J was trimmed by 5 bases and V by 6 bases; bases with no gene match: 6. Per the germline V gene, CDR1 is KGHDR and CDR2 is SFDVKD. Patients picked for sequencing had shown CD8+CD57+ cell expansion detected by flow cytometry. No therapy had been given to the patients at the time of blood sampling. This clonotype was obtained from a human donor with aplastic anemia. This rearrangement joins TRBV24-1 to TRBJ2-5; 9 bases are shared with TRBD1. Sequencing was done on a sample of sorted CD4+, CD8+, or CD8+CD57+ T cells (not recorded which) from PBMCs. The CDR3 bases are TGTGCCACCAGTCACACCGGGACAGGGGAGACCCAGTACTTC. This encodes CATSHTGTGETQYF.